The entry below describes one T cell receptor (beta chain). Antigen unknown. The table came from immunoSEQ multiplex PCR; TCRdb's copy has only in-frame clones and leaves some out. The sample consists of 300,000 to 400,000 clones, 80% to 90% of them appearing once. The data stem from a study of cytomegalovirus exposure and HLA in healthy donors. Notes on the study in general: Specific recognition of CMV antigens was confirmed in vitro for three chains (all CMV-associated).

CDR3 size: 17 residues. Trimming removed 0 bases from V and 2 bases from J, with 18 bases in between. Germline values: CDR1 GTSNPN, CDR2 SVGIG (reference sequence). This sequence was found in a woman aged 18-30 years in good health and CMV-seronegative. V is TRBV30 and J is TRBJ2-3; weak D call: TRBD2 (5 bases). The source material was PBMCs. DNA of the CDR3: TGTGCCTGGAGTGTGATGGGAGCGCCGATTTACACAGATACGCAGTATTTT. As protein: CAWSVMGAPIYTDTQYF.